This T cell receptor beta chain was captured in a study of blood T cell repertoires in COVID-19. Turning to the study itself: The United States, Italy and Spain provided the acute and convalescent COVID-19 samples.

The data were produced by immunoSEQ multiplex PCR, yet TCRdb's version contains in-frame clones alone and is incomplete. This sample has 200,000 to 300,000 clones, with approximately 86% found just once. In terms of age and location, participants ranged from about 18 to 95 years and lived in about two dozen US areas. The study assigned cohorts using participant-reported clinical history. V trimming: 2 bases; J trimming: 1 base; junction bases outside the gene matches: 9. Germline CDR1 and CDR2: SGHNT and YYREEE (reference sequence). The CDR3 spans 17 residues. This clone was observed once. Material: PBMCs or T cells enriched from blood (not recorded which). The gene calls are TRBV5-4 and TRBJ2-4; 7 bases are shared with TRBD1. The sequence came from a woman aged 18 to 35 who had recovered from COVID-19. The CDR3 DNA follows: TGTGCCAGCAGCTTCCCGGGACAGCCTTCGGCCAAAAACATTCAGTACTTC. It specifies CASSFPGQPSAKNIQYF.